This T cell receptor beta chain was identified during a study of graft-versus-host responses after intestinal transplantation. In regard to this clone: Its target is unknown.

Produced via immunoSEQ multiplex PCR; TCRdb's table is partial and in-frame only. The repertoire holds 45,000 to 65,000 clones, with 94% as singletons. Sample: unstimulated CD4+ T cells sorted from spleen or lymph node cells, taken before transplant. The TCR was taken from a human donor who was the organ donor for an intestinal transplant.

The CDR3 loop is CASSPGTSGAYQETQYF. CDR3 in DNA: TGTGCCAGCAGCCCTGGGACTAGCGGAGCCTACCAAGAGACCCAGTACTTC. This sequence joins TRBV7-2 and TRBJ2-5; TRBD2 matches 11 bases. J was trimmed by 0 bases and V by 5 bases; bases with no gene match: 8. The CDR3 is made up of 17 amino acids. Germline CDR1 is SGHTA and CDR2 is FQGNSA.